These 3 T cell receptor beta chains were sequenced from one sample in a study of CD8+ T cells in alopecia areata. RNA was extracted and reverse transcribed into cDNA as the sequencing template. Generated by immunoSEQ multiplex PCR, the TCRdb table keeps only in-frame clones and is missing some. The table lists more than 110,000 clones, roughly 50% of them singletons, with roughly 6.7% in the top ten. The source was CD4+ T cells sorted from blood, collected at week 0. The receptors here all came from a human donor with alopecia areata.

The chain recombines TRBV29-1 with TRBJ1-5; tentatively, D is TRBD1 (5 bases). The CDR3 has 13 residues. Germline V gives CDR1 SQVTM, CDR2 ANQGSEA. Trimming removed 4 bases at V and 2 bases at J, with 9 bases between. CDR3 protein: CSVGGGGNQPQHF. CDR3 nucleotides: TGCAGCGTTGGGGGGGGAGGCAATCAGCCCCAGCATTTT.

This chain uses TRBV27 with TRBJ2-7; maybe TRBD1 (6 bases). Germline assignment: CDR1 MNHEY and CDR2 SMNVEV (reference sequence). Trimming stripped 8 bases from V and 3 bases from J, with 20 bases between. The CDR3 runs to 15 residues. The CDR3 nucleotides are TGTGCCAGCGGTCCCCTGGACAGAATTCTCTACGAGCAGTACTTC. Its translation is CASGPLDRILYEQYF.

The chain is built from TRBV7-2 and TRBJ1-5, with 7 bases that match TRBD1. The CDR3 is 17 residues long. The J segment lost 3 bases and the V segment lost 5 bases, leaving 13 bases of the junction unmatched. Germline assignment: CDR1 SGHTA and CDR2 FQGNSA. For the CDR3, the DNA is TGTGCCAGCAGCCAGCAAACAGGGGTCCTTAACAATCAGCCCCAGCATTTT. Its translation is CASSQQTGVLNNQPQHF.